This is a list of T cell receptor beta chains from one sample in a study of control samples from healthy donors and cancer patients. The method was immunoSEQ multiplex PCR; TCRdb's version includes in-frame clones alone and lacks a portion of them. The sample has about 180,000 clones; 85% to 95% are singletons. Sequencing was done on a sample of blood. All receptors derive from a young woman in good health. Each CDR3 is given with its conserved first and last residue. D genes are given only for firm matches. Clone size is shown for a subset of rows, as once, few, many or a class of expanded clone.

v_call	d_call	j_call	clone_size	cdr3_aa	cdr3_nt
TRBV11-3	-	TRBJ1-4	once	CASSLGQHNEKLFF	TGTGCCAGCAGCTTAGGTCAGCATAATGAAAAACTGTTTTTT
TRBV9	-	TRBJ1-5	-	CASSGGAWANQPQHF	TGTGCCAGCAGCGGCGGGGCCTGGGCTAATCAGCCCCAGCATTTT
TRBV9	-	TRBJ1-5	-	CASSGGTGNQPQHF	TGTGCCAGCAGCGGCGGGACGGGAAATCAGCCCCAGCATTTT
TRBV2	-	TRBJ1-1	-	CASTLSRAFF	TGTGCCAGCACCCTCTCCCGCGCTTTCTTT
TRBV11-2	-	TRBJ1-4	-	CASSLGALNEKLFF	TGTGCCAGCAGCTTAGGGGCCCTTAATGAAAAACTGTTTTTT
TRBV2	-	TRBJ1-2	-	CATLAGSNGYTF	TGTGCCACTCTTGCAGGGTCTAATGGCTACACCTTC
TRBV6-5	-	TRBJ2-3	-	CASSPRDRFTDTQYF	TGTGCCAGCAGCCCCCGGGACCGATTCACAGATACGCAGTATTTT
TRBV5-6	-	TRBJ1-2	-	CASSLQGYGYTF	TGTGCCAGCAGCCTACAGGGATATGGCTACACCTTC
TRBV10-3	-	TRBJ1-1	-	CAISDLTENTEAFF	TGTGCCATCAGTGATCTGACCGAGAACACTGAAGCTTTCTTT
TRBV19	-	TRBJ2-7	-	CASSRVAGATYEQYF	TGTGCCAGTAGTAGGGTCGCGGGGGCAACCTACGAGCAGTACTTC
TRBV18	-	TRBJ1-1	-	CASSPRQRNTEAFF	TGTGCCAGCTCACCACGGCAGAGGAACACTGAAGCTTTCTTT
TRBV6-1	-	TRBJ1-3	-	CASSELQSGNTIYF	TGTGCCAGCAGTGAACTCCAATCTGGAAACACCATATATTTT
TRBV7-2	TRBD1	TRBJ1-5	-	CASSLQGAEQPQHF	TGTGCCAGCAGTCTACAGGGGGCGGAACAGCCCCAGCATTTT
TRBV11-3	TRBD2	TRBJ2-5	-	CASSLDTSGGTGASETQYF	TGTGCCAGCAGCTTAGATACTAGCGGGGGGACCGGCGCAAGTGAGACCCAGTACTTC
TRBV5-5	TRBD2	TRBJ2-2	-	CASSLGLAGVAGELFF	TGTGCCAGCAGCCTCGGACTAGCGGGAGTCGCCGGGGAGCTGTTTTTT
TRBV6-5	-	TRBJ1-2	-	CASSYSGQSLGYTF	TGTGCCAGCAGTTACTCCGGACAGTCACTTGGCTACACCTTC
TRBV6-5	TRBD1	TRBJ1-5	few	CASSRTGEGQPQHF	TGTGCCAGCAGCCGGACAGGGGAGGGGCAGCCCCAGCATTTT
TRBV6-6	-	TRBJ1-6	-	CASSYRRNNSPLHF	TGTGCCAGCAGTTACAGACGGAATAATTCACCCCTCCACTTT
TRBV9	TRBD1	TRBJ1-2	-	CASSVGDSLFNYGYTF	TGTGCCAGCAGCGTAGGGGACAGCCTTTTTAACTATGGCTACACCTTC
TRBV9	-	TRBJ1-5	-	CASSVDSYSNQPQHF	TGTGCCAGCAGCGTTGACAGTTATAGCAATCAGCCCCAGCATTTT
TRBV12-5	-	TRBJ1-1	-	CASGLVLRRAPTEAFF	TGTGCTAGTGGTTTGGTACTAAGAAGGGCACCCACTGAAGCTTTCTTT
TRBV4-1	-	TRBJ1-2	few	CASRGTGDGYTF	TGCGCCAGCAGAGGGACGGGGGACGGCTACACCTTC
TRBV4-3	-	TRBJ2-1	-	CASSQGLGPYNEQFF	TGCGCCAGCAGCCAAGGCCTGGGACCCTACAATGAGCAGTTCTTC
TRBV24-1	-	TRBJ1-5	-	CATSDSSWGGLVDGNQPQHF	TGTGCCACCAGTGATTCCTCCTGGGGGGGGCTCGTCGATGGCAATCAGCCCCAGCATTTT
TRBV6-5	-	TRBJ1-6	-	CASSQLLLPLHF	TGTGCCAGCAGTCAGCTCCTCTTACCCCTCCACTTT
TRBV7-9	-	TRBJ1-2	-	CASSPQGRNYGYTF	TGTGCCAGCAGCCCCCAGGGAAGGAACTATGGCTACACCTTC
TRBV11-3	-	TRBJ2-5	-	CASSLVSGLEETQYF	TGTGCCAGCAGCTTAGTGTCCGGATTAGAAGAGACCCAGTACTTC
TRBV28	TRBD1	TRBJ1-2	-	CASSSEGRGRNGYTF	TGTGCCAGCAGTTCCGAGGGCAGGGGGAGGAATGGCTACACCTTC
TRBV4-1	-	TRBJ2-2	-	CASSQGQGPTGELFF	TGCGCCAGCAGCCAGGGACAAGGGCCCACCGGGGAGCTGTTTTTT
TRBV11-2	-	TRBJ2-2	-	CASSLNRNTGELFF	TGTGCCAGCAGCTTGAACAGGAACACCGGGGAGCTGTTTTTT
TRBV28	-	TRBJ1-1	once	CASSPPGIMNTEAFF	TGTGCCAGCAGCCCCCCGGGGATTATGAACACTGAAGCTTTCTTT
TRBV2	-	TRBJ2-3	-	CASSFRLRDSIDF	TGTGCCTCCAGTTTTCGTCTGCGGGACAGTATCGATTTT
TRBV6-2/TRBV6-3	-	TRBJ1-5	-	CASSYRGDQPQHF	TGTGCCAGCAGTTACAGGGGGGATCAGCCCCAGCATTTT
TRBV12-3/TRBV12-4	-	TRBJ1-2	once	CASGDPTNYGYTF	TGTGCCAGTGGGGACCCCACTAACTATGGCTACACCTTC
TRBV9	-	TRBJ2-3	-	CASSVERRTGDTQYF	TGTGCCAGCAGCGTAGAGAGAAGAACGGGAGATACGCAGTATTTT
TRBV18	-	TRBJ1-1	-	CASSPPSLLGEAFF	TGTGCCAGCTCACCACCGAGTCTACTGGGTGAAGCTTTCTTT
TRBV5-4	-	TRBJ1-3	once	CASSLDLSRTSGNTIYF	TGTGCCAGCAGCTTGGATCTCAGCCGGACCAGTGGAAACACCATATATTTT
TRBV6-4	TRBD2	TRBJ2-1	-	CASSPKRAGASSYNEQFF	TGTGCCAGCAGTCCGAAAAGAGCGGGAGCGAGCTCCTACAATGAGCAGTTCTTC
TRBV18	-	TRBJ1-5	-	CASSPGNSNQPQHF	TGTGCCAGCTCACCAGGGAATTCCAATCAGCCCCAGCATTTT
TRBV27	-	TRBJ1-4	-	CASSPGRKLFF	TGTGCCAGCAGCCCAGGAAGGAAACTGTTTTTT
TRBV7-8	-	TRBJ1-2	-	CASSLEGHTGYTF	TGTGCCAGCAGCTTAGAAGGACACACCGGCTACACCTTC
TRBV24-1	TRBD1	TRBJ1-5	-	CATSDATGGNQPQHF	TGTGCCACCAGTGACGCGACAGGGGGTAATCAGCCCCAGCATTTT
TRBV7-2	-	TRBJ2-5	-	CASSLVRGADGETQYF	TGTGCCAGCAGCTTAGTCCGCGGTGCGGACGGAGAGACCCAGTACTTC
TRBV7-9	-	TRBJ1-4	-	CASSTQGNNEKLFF	TGTGCCAGCAGCACACAGGGTAATAATGAAAAACTGTTTTTT
TRBV2	TRBD1	TRBJ1-5	-	CASIPRTGGGQPQHF	TGTGCCAGCATCCCTAGGACAGGGGGTGGTCAGCCCCAGCATTTT
TRBV2	-	TRBJ2-7	-	CAIRPRDDSYGQYF	TGTGCCATACGACCGCGGGACGATTCCTACGGGCAGTACTTC
TRBV7-2	TRBD1	TRBJ1-2	-	CASSLVNQGVGYTF	TGTGCCAGCAGCTTAGTCAATCAGGGGGTTGGCTACACCTTC
TRBV18	-	TRBJ2-1	-	CASSEARPGYNEQFF	TGTGCCAGCTCAGAGGCCAGGCCGGGGTACAATGAGCAGTTCTTC
TRBV19	-	TRBJ1-2	-	CASFPDSGGRIYGYTF	TGTGCCAGTTTTCCCGACTCGGGGGGAAGGATTTATGGCTACACCTTC
TRBV4-1	-	TRBJ1-1	-	CASSQVGGLGTEAFF	TGCGCCAGCAGCCAAGTAGGGGGGCTGGGCACTGAAGCTTTCTTT
TRBV28	-	TRBJ2-5	-	CASSSSGGGEETQYF	TGTGCCAGCAGTTCCTCCGGAGGGGGGGAGGAGACCCAGTACTTC
TRBV7-9	-	TRBJ1-1	-	CASSASSDTEAFF	TGTGCCAGCAGCGCTAGTAGCGACACTGAAGCTTTCTTT
TRBV7-8	-	TRBJ1-3	-	CASSVDSYGNTIYF	TGTGCCAGCAGCGTCGACAGTTACGGAAACACCATATATTTT
TRBV6-1	TRBD2	TRBJ2-3	once	CASSDGLAGGPSTQYF	TGTGCCAGCAGTGACGGGCTAGCGGGGGGACCAAGTACGCAGTATTTT
TRBV6-5	-	TRBJ1-1	-	CASSSDRNTEAFF	TGTGCCAGCAGTTCTGACAGGAACACTGAAGCTTTCTTT